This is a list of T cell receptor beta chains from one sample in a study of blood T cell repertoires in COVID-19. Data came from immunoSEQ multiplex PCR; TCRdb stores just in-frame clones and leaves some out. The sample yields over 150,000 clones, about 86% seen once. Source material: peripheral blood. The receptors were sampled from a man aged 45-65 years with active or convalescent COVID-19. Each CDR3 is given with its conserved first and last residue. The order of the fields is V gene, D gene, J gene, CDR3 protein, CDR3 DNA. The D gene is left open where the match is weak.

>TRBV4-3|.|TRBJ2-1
CASSQGSVNEQFF
TGCGCCAGCAGCCAAGGGTCGGTCAATGAGCAGTTCTTC
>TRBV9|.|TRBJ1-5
CASSLGGLGQPQHF
TGTGCCAGCAGCCTCGGGGGGCTAGGGCAGCCCCAGCATTTT
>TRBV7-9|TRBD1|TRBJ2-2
CASSIGTGNTGELFF
TGTGCCAGCAGCATCGGGACAGGGAACACCGGGGAGCTGTTTTTT
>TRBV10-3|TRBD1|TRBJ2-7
CAIKPGTGGYEQYF
TGTGCCATCAAACCCGGGACAGGAGGCTACGAGCAGTACTTC
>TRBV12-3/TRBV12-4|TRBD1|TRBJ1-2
CASSPGGSYGYTF
TGTGCCAGCAGTCCAGGGGGCTCCTATGGCTACACCTTC
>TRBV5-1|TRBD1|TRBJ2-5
CASSLSMDRAETQYF
TGCGCCAGCAGCTTATCCATGGACAGGGCAGAGACCCAGTACTTC
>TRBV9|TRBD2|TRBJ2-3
CASSIGTSGSTDTQYF
TGTGCCAGCAGCATCGGGACTAGCGGGAGCACAGATACGCAGTATTTT
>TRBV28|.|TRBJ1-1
CASSLVGTAHTEAFF
TGTGCCAGCAGTTTAGTAGGTACAGCCCACACTGAAGCTTTCTTT
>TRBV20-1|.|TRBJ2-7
CSASGPGITGEQYF
TGCAGTGCTAGTGGGCCAGGGATCACCGGCGAGCAGTACTTC
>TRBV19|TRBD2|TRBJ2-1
CASSFTTSGTSPSGEQFF
TGTGCCAGTAGTTTCACCACTAGCGGGACCTCGCCGTCGGGTGAGCAGTTCTTC
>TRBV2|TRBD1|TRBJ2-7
CASRQTGTGGLEQYF
TGTGCCAGCAGACAAACCGGGACAGGGGGCCTCGAGCAGTACTTC
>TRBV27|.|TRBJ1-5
CASSLFPGTTQHF
TGTGCCAGCAGTTTATTTCCAGGAACGACCCAGCATTTT
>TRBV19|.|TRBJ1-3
CASTTGQWDGNTIYF
TGTGCCAGTACCACTGGACAGTGGGATGGAAACACCATATATTTT
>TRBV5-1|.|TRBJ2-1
CASSPSVNEQFF
TGCGCCAGCAGCCCGTCAGTTAATGAGCAGTTCTTC
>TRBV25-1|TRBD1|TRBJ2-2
CASSELGSGTGNTGELFF
TGTGCCAGCAGTGAATTAGGGAGTGGGACAGGGAACACCGGGGAGCTGTTTTTT
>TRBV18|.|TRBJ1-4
CASSPYREAAEKLFF
TGTGCCAGCTCACCCTACAGGGAAGCGGCTGAAAAACTGTTTTTT
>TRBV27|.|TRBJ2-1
CASGRNEQFF
TGTGCCAGCGGCAGGAATGAGCAGTTCTTC
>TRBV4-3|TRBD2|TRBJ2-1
CASSQEFTSGGTRSYNEQFF
TGCGCCAGCAGCCAAGAATTTACAAGCGGGGGTACTCGTTCCTACAATGAGCAGTTCTTC